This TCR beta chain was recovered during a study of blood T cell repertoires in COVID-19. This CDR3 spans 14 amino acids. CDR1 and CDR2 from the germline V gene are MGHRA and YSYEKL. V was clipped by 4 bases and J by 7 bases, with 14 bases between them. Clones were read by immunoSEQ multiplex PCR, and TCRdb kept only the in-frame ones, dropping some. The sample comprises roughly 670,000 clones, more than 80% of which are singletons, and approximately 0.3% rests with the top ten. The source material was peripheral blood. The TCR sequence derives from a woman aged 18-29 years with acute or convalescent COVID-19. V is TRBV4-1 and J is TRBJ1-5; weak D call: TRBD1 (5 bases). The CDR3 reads CASSPRVPAQPQHF. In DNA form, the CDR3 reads TGCGCCAGCAGCCCCAGGGTTCCGGCCCAGCCCCAGCATTTT.